The table lists the clone carrying this T cell receptor (beta chain) with a few counts. Its antigen remains unknown. V lost 8 bases, J lost 4 bases, and 11 bases stayed unmatched. The CDR3 runs 15 residues. CDR1 and CDR2 (germline): LNHNV, YYDKDF (reference sequence). These data originate in a study of T-cell memory formation after mild COVID-19. Barcoded TCR alpha and TCR beta cDNA libraries with UMIs came from 5'RACE using constant-segment primers. TCRdb used MiXCR to reprocess the 5' RACE reads, holding one entry per CDR3 protein. The table lists approximately 270,000 distinct CDR3 sequences, roughly 15% of them singletons. Regarding the study as a whole: Day 37-peaking second-wave clones had unconfirmed SARS-CoV-2 specificity. Most CD4+ clones that shrank were in CM and EM, while CD8+ ones turned up in EMRA.

Sequenced material: PBMCs or a T cell subset sorted from them (not recorded which). The gene calls are TRBV15 and TRBJ2-3; 8 nucleotides align to TRBD2. This TCR derives from a young man who had mild COVID-19 (a few samples of this study predate the infection). Cell type and time point are not known. The DNA for the CDR3 is TGTGCCACCGGGCGGGGGGATCTTAGGGCAGATACGCAGTATTTT. Translating gives CATGRGDLRADTQYF.